This TCR beta chain emerged from a study of blood T cells in healthy people across ages. Study at large: Capturing about one barcoded beta molecule per two T cells was achieved by template switching. Whole-study findings and limits: With donor CMV status unknown, expanded clonotype changes were possibly confounded.

A second roughly 7 to 12 cycle PCR used barcoded and J-beta primers. The authors tagged each cDNA molecule using a template-switch adaptor with 12 random nucleotides. TCRdb called the 5' RACE reads again in MiXCR, with one record for every CDR3 protein. Of 1.5 million to 2 million distinct CDR3 sequences in the sample, around half are singletons; the top ten hold about 2.1%. CDR3 length equals 15 residues. CDR1 and CDR2 from the germline V gene are SGDLS and YYNGEE. V was trimmed by 3 bases and J by 0 bases, leaving 10 bases between them. For this clonotype: Antigen unknown.

The material sequenced was blood. The chain joins TRBV9 to TRBJ2-1, with D possibly being TRBD2 (5 bases). The source of this sequence is a woman in her forties in good health. The DNA for the CDR3 is TGTGCCAGCAGCGGACGACTAAACTCCTACAATGAGCAGTTCTTC. This sequence encodes CASSGRLNSYNEQFF.